This TCR beta chain was retrieved from a study of response to subunit inactivated influenza vaccine. Study-wide points: New T cells are recruited in small numbers by each seasonal influenza vaccination, according to the authors' suggestion.

This clonotype turned up a few times. Antigen unknown. CDR3 length equals 14 residues. The V segment lost 1 base and the J segment 7 bases; nucleotides outside the gene matches: 5. The germline CDR1 and CDR2 sequences are SGHRS and YFSETQ. TCRdb fed the RT-PCR reads into MiXCR, producing one record per CDR3 protein. This table holds 500,000 to 650,000 distinct CDR3 sequences, about 7.6% found once. This receptor was taken from a man between 50 and 69 years old who received an inactivated influenza vaccine. The input for sequencing was PBMCs from blood, taken around 2 years after vaccination. This rearrangement joins TRBV5-1 to TRBJ2-1; 7 bases are a match to TRBD2. Here the CDR3 reads CASSLHWGGNEQFF. CDR3 DNA sequence: TGCGCCAGCAGCTTGCATTGGGGGGGAAATGAGCAGTTCTTC.